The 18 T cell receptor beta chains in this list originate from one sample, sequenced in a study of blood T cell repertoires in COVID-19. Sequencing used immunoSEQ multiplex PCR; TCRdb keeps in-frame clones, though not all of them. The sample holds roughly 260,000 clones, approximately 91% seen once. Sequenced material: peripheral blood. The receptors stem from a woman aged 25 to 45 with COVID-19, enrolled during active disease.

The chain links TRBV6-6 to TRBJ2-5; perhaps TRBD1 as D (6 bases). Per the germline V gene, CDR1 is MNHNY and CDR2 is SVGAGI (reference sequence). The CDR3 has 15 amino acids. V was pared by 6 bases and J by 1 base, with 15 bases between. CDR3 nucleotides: TGTGCCAGCAGCCACGGGACAAACTCCCAAGAGACCCAGTACTTC. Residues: CASSHGTNSQETQYF.

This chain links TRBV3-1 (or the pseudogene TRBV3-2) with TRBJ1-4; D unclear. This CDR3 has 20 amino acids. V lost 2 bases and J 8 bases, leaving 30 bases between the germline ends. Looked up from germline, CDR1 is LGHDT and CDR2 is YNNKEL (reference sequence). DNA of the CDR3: TGTGCCAGCAGCCAACTCCCCCGGGTTGGAGTCGCGGGTTTAGAGGAAAAACTGTTTTTT. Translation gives CASSQLPRVGVAGLEEKLFF.

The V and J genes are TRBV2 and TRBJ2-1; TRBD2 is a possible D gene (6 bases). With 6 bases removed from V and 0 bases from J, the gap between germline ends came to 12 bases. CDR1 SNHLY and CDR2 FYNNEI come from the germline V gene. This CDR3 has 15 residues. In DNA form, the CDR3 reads TGTGCCAGCAGGGCACTAGCATACTCCTACAATGAGCAGTTCTTC. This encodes CASRALAYSYNEQFF.

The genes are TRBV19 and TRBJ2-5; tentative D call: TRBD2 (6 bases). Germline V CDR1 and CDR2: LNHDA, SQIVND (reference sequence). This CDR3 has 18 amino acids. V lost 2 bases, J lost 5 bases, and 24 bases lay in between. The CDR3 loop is CASSILGGRGVRRETQYF. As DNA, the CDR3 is TGTGCCAGTAGTATATTAGGAGGGAGAGGGGTGAGGAGGGAGACCCAGTACTTC. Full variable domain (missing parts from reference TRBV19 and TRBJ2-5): DGGITQSPKYLFRKEGQNVTLSCEQNLNHDAMYWYRQDPGQGLRLIYYSQIVNDFQKGDIAEGYSVSREKKESFPLTVTSAQKNPTAFYLCASSILGGRGVRRETQYFGPGTRLLVL.

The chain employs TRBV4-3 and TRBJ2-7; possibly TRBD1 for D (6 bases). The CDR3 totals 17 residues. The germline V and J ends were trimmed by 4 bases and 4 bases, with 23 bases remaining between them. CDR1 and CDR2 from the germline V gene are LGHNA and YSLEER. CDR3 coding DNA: TGCGCCAGCAGCCTGTATCCGCCCGGGACAACGGTTTACGAGCAGTACTTC. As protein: CASSLYPPGTTVYEQYF.

The CDR3 region is CASSQSPATNTDTQYF. The CDR3 nucleotides are TGTGCCAGCAGCCAATCGCCGGCAACTAACACAGATACGCAGTATTTT. The rearrangement links TRBV3-1 (or the pseudogene TRBV3-2) to TRBJ2-3; no definite D call. Germline-derived CDR1 and CDR2 are LGHDT and YNNKEL (reference sequence). V lost 2 bases, J lost 2 bases, and 14 bases lay in between. CDR3 size: 16 residues.

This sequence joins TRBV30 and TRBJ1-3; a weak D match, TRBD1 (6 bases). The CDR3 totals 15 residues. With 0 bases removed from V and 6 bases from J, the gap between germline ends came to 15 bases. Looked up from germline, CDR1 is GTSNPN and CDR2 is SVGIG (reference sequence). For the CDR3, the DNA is TGTGCCTGGAGTGTAAAGTGGGCAGGGGAAAACACCATATATTTT. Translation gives CAWSVKWAGENTIYF.

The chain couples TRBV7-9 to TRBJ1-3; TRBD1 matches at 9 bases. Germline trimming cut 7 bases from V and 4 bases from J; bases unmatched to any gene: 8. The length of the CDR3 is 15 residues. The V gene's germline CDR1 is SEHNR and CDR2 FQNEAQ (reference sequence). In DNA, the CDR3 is TGTGCCAGCACGACCTACAGGGGGCGAGGAAACACCATATATTTT. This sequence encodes CASTTYRGRGNTIYF.

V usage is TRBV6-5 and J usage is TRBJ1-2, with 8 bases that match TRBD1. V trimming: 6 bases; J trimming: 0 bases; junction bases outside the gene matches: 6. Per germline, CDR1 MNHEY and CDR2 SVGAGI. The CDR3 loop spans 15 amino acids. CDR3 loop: CASSPGTGANYGYTF. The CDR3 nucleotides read TGTGCCAGCAGCCCCGGGACAGGAGCTAACTATGGCTACACCTTC.

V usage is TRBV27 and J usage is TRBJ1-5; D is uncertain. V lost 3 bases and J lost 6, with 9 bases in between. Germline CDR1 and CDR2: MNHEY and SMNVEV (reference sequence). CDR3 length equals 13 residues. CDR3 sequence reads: CASSFEVFQPQHF. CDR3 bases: TGTGCCAGCAGTTTTGAGGTTTTTCAGCCCCAGCATTTT.

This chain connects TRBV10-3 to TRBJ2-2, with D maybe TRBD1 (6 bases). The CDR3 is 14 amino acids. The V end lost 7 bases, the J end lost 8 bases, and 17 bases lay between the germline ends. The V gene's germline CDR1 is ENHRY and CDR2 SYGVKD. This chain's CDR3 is CAIIRDTLGGELFF. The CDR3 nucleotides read TGTGCCATCATTCGGGACACCCTAGGAGGGGAGCTGTTTTTT.

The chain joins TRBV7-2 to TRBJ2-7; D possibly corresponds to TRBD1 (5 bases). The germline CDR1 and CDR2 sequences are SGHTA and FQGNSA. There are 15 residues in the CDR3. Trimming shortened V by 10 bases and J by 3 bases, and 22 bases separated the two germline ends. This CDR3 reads CATKILPLRDYEQYF. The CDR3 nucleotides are TGTGCCACCAAAATCCTACCCCTCAGGGACTACGAGCAGTACTTC.

The CDR3 reads CASSQTAGGYTGELFF. The DNA for the CDR3 is TGCGCCAGCAGCCAAACAGCGGGAGGATACACCGGGGAGCTGTTTTTT. The gene calls are TRBV4-1 and TRBJ2-2; TRBD2 matches 9 bases. The trim removed 2 bases at V and 3 bases at J, leaving 4 bases unmatched. The CDR3 runs 16 residues. Germline CDR1 and CDR2: MGHRA and YSYEKL.

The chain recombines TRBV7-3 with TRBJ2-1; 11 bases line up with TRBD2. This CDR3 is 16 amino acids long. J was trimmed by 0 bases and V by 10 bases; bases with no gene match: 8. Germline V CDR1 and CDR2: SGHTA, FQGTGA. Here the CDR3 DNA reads TGTGCCACCTCCCCTAGCGGGAGGATCTCCTACAATGAGCAGTTCTTC. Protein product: CATSPSGRISYNEQFF.

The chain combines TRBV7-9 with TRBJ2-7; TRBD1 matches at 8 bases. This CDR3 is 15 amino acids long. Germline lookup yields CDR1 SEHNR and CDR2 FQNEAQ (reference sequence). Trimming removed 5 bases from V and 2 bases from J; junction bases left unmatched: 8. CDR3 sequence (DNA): TGTGCCAGCAGCCATCGACAGGGGCCGACCTACGAGCAGTACTTC. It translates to CASSHRQGPTYEQYF. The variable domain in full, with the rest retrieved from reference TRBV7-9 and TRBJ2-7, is DTGVSQNPRHKITKRGQNVTFRCDPISEHNRLYWYRQTLGQGPEFLTYFQNEAQLEKSRLLSDRFSAERPKGSFSTLEIQRTEQGDSAMYLCASSHRQGPTYEQYFGPGTRLTVT.

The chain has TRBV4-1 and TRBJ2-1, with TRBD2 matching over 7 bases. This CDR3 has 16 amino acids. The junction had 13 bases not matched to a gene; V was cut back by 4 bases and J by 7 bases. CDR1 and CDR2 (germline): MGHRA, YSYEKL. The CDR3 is CASSPHAGGSENEQFF. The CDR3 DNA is TGCGCCAGCAGCCCTCACGCGGGCGGGAGTGAGAATGAGCAGTTCTTC.

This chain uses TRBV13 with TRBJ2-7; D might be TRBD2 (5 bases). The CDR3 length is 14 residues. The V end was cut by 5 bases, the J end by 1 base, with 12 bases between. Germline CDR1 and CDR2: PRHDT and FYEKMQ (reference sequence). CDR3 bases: TGTGCCAGCAGCCCGGACTCCCTATCCTACGAGCAGTACTTC. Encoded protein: CASSPDSLSYEQYF.

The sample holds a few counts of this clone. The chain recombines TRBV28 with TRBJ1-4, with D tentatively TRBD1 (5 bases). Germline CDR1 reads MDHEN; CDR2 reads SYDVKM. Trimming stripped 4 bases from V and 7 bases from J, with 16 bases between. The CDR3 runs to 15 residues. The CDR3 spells CASSYPMGPAEKLFF. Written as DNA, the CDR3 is TGTGCCAGCAGTTACCCAATGGGGCCGGCTGAAAAACTGTTTTTT.